The present TCR beta chain was sequenced within a study of cytomegalovirus exposure and HLA in healthy donors. Overall study findings and caveats: Later work showed greater clonal expansion in HLA-associated TCR beta chains than in equally common others. Among the CMV-associated chains, a few were confirmed in vitro as specific for CMV antigens.

With respect to this clone: Its specificity is unknown.

In the PCR, 60 Vbeta and 13 Jbeta primers were used. Data came from immunoSEQ multiplex PCR; TCRdb stores just in-frame clones and leaves some out. Of about 140,000 clones in the sample, roughly 77% were seen once. J was trimmed by 5 bases and V by 7 bases; bases with no gene match: 6. CDR1 MDHEN and CDR2 SYDVKM come from the germline V gene. The CDR3 has 13 residues. This clonotype originated in a female donor in good health and CMV-seronegative. Sequenced input: PBMCs. The chain carries TRBV28 and TRBJ2-7; 9 bases agree with TRBD1. The CDR3: CASNLGTGNEQYF. The CDR3 DNA is TGTGCCAGCAATCTTGGGACAGGGAACGAGCAGTACTTC.